This T cell receptor beta chain derives from a study of human T cells and chemical hapten exposure. The wider study: Patients' scalps got diphenylcyclopropenone weekly throughout the approximately 26-week study. General observations from the study: Among expanded TCRs, significantly more large CDR3 similarity clusters formed than among controls.

Time point indicated: pre-sensitization, week 0. Treatment defined: therapeutic diphenylcyclopropenone sensitization with weekly scalp DPC. As regards this clonotype: Its antigen is still unknown.

Germline-derived CDR1 and CDR2 are KGHSH and LQKENI. The CDR3 contains 14 residues. The V gene lost 3 bases and the J gene lost 1 base, with 7 bases spanning the gap. Individual cDNA molecules (in the library) carried attached unique molecular identifiers. Methods used by the authors: TCR counts had a median of about 100,000 per sample and spanned about 23,224 to 750,000. TCRdb re-called the RACE reads with MiXCR, one entry per CDR3 protein. None of the V and J calls come from the authors' own analysis; TCRdb made them. The sample contains about 120,000 distinct CDR3 sequences, 13% of which appear only once.

This TCR was sampled from a woman aged 18-30 years with alopecia areata. Some clones in this sample may be carry-over from other donors' samples. The chain is built from TRBV18 and TRBJ2-1; D perhaps matches TRBD1 (5 bases). The starting material was whole blood, obtained in connection with sensitization to the hapten diphenylcyclopropenone (DPC). The CDR3 is CASSPQGSYNEQFF. The CDR3 DNA reads as TGTGCCAGCTCACCGCAGGGTTCCTACAATGAGCAGTTCTTC.